This T cell receptor (beta chain) was sequenced during a study of T cell repertoires in ileal Crohn's disease. Across the whole study: At postoperative colonoscopy, neoterminal ileum biopsies were taken as M6. Study outcomes and limitations: The median delay to postoperative endoscopy was under nine months.

The CDR3 spans 16 residues. Per the germline V gene, CDR1 is LNHNV and CDR2 is YYDKDF (reference sequence). The germline V and J ends were trimmed by 0 bases and 3 bases, with 14 bases remaining between them. Sample time point: neoterminal ileum biopsy at postoperative endoscopy, about 6 months after surgery. Eligibility required adulthood, ileal or ileocolonic Crohn's disease and indicated ileocolonic resection. Points on this clone: Its antigen is currently unknown.

Each sample's TCRB immunosequencing used about 470 nanograms of biopsy DNA. The assay was immunoSEQ multiplex PCR, and TCRdb's table has in-frame clones only and misses some. The data hold 10,000 to 15,000 clones, with about 81% observed a single time. The TCR was taken from an adult with Crohn's disease. The chain is built from TRBV15 and TRBJ1-2; perhaps TRBD1 as D (6 bases). The specimen was ileal tissue. CDR3 region: CATSRDYRVGYYGYTF. CDR3 nucleotide sequence: TGTGCCACCAGCAGAGATTACAGGGTGGGTTACTATGGCTACACCTTC.